The 28 T cell receptor beta chains presented below share a single source sample, sequenced in a study of shared clonotypes between healthy human individuals (dated by TCRdb to 2019 to 2021). For the CD8 naive samples, CD45RO-negative cells were positively selected for CCR7, yielding a CD45RA+CCR7+ population from which TemRA cells were excluded. The library was prepared using the immunoSEQ multiplex PCR assay. TCRdb stores this immuneACCESS table with in-frame sequences only. Part of the clones is absent; in the studies checked, under half of the shortfall reflects unresolved V genes, and no reason is known for the rest. Within this sample are about 680,000 clones, with around 92% of them counted one time only. The ten largest make up approximately 24% of the sample. The sequencing sample was made of naive CD8+ T cells sorted from blood. In the paper's terms, the cell subset or site label means: CD45RA+CCR7+. These receptors were taken from a man aged 25 to 40 in good health.

A note on this clone: The same CDR3 also results from other DNA sequences found in this sample. Here the CDR3 reads CASSLQGAYEQYF. The DNA of the CDR3 is TGTGCCAGCAGTCTGCAGGGTGCCTACGAGCAGTACTTC. V is TRBV28 and J is TRBJ2-7, with D possibly matching TRBD1 (5 bases). The CDR3 consists of 13 residues. Trimming shortened V by 5 bases and J by 2 bases, and 10 bases separated the two germline ends. Per the germline V gene, CDR1 is MDHEN and CDR2 is SYDVKM.

The CDR3 spells CASSQMTGGQETQYF. CDR3 nucleotides: TGTGCCAGCAGCCAGATGACCGGGGGCCAAGAGACCCAGTACTTC. This sequence joins TRBV14 and TRBJ2-5; perhaps TRBD2 as D (6 bases). The germline V and J ends were trimmed by 3 bases and 1 base, with 12 bases remaining between them. Germline-derived CDR1 and CDR2 are SGHDN and FVKESK. The CDR3 consists of 15 residues.

The genes are TRBV13 and TRBJ2-6; D is uncertain. The CDR3 totals 14 residues. The ends were cut back, 5 bases at V and 0 bases at J, with 5 bases in the middle. The V gene's germline CDR1 is PRHDT and CDR2 FYEKMQ (reference sequence). Written as DNA, the CDR3 is TGTGCCAGCAGCCCCAGCTCTGGGGCCAACGTCCTGACTTTC. It is translated as CASSPSSGANVLTF.

The rearrangement uses TRBV5-6 and TRBJ1-1; D gene ambiguous. CDR1 SGHDT and CDR2 YYEEEE come from the germline V gene. Trimming pared 6 bases from V and 4 bases from J, leaving 13 bases between. This CDR3 is built from 13 residues. CDR3: CASTSSLSTEAFF. DNA for the CDR3: TGTGCCAGCACCTCCAGCTTATCCACTGAAGCTTTCTTT.

V gene TRBV5-4 combines with J gene TRBJ2-7; possibly TRBD2 for D (5 bases). Germline loops: CDR1 SGHNT, CDR2 YYREEE (reference sequence). CDR3 length: 15 residues. V lost 4 bases, J lost 7 bases, and 21 bases lay in between. The CDR3 here is CASSLSTGFSWEQYF. The CDR3 coding sequence is TGTGCCAGCAGCCTAAGTACGGGGTTCAGTTGGGAGCAGTACTTC.

V and J are TRBV2 and TRBJ1-4; D unclear. Germline V gene lookup returns CDR1 SNHLY and CDR2 FYNNEI. V gave up 6 bases and J gave up 4 bases, with 21 bases separating them. There are 17 residues in the CDR3. The CDR3: CASSSTGRLSFNEKLFF. CDR3 nucleotide sequence: TGTGCCAGCAGCTCGACGGGCCGACTTTCCTTTAATGAAAAACTGTTTTTT.

This chain uses TRBV20-1 with TRBJ2-7; D gene ambiguous. The CDR3 extends over 11 amino acids. Germline lookup yields CDR1 DFQATT and CDR2 SNEGSKA (reference sequence). The V end was cut by 0 bases, the J end by 3 bases, with 3 bases between. In DNA, the CDR3 is TGCAGTGCTAGAGAGATCTACGAGCAGTACTTC. This codes for CSAREIYEQYF.

This clone was seen just once. V and J are TRBV14 and TRBJ2-7; no clear D. The ends were cut back, 3 bases at V and 5 bases at J, with 11 bases in the middle. Germline-derived CDR1 and CDR2 are SGHDN and FVKESK. The CDR3 sequence is 13 residues long. The CDR3 DNA is TGTGCCAGCAGCCATGGGGTTTGGCACGAGCAGTACTTC. Protein sequence: CASSHGVWHEQYF.

This chain uses TRBV27 with TRBJ2-5; tentative D call: TRBD1 (5 bases). V lost 6 bases and J lost 7, with 12 bases in between. Per germline, CDR1 MNHEY and CDR2 SMNVEV (reference sequence). The CDR3 consists of 12 residues. CDR3 DNA: TGTGCCAGCAGGACAGCGTTGGGGACCCAGTACTTC. Protein sequence: CASRTALGTQYF.

The chain is built from TRBV7-6 and TRBJ2-1; TRBD1 matches at 7 bases. There are 15 residues in the CDR3. Looked up from germline, CDR1 is SGHVS and CDR2 is FNYEAQ. The trim removed 5 bases at V and 6 bases at J, leaving 10 bases unmatched. Here the CDR3 DNA reads TGTGCCAGCAGCCCTCAGGGGGAGAGGATCAATGAGCAGTTCTTC. Translated, it gives CASSPQGERINEQFF. Combining the CDR3 with reference TRBV7-6 and TRBJ2-1 gives the whole variable domain GAGVSQSPRYKVTKRGQDVALRCDPISGHVSLYWYRQALGQGPEFLTYFNYEAQQDKSGLPNDRFSAERPEGSISTLTIQRTEQRDSAMYRCASSPQGERINEQFFGPGTRLTVL.

The chain carries TRBV7-9 and TRBJ2-3, with D perhaps matching TRBD1 (6 bases). Germline loops: CDR1 SEHNR, CDR2 FQNEAQ (reference sequence). Trimming shortened V by 4 bases and J by 1 base, and 12 bases separated the two germline ends. CDR3 length equals 15 residues. CDR3 sequence (DNA): TGTGCCAGCAGCTCAGGGGTTTTGGGCACAGATACGCAGTATTTT. This codes for CASSSGVLGTDTQYF. Drawing the rest from reference TRBV7-9 and TRBJ2-3, the complete variable domain is DTGVSQNPRHKITKRGQNVTFRCDPISEHNRLYWYRQTLGQGPEFLTYFQNEAQLEKSRLLSDRFSAERPKGSFSTLEIQRTEQGDSAMYLCASSSGVLGTDTQYFGPGTRLTVL.

This rearrangement joins TRBV6-1 to TRBJ2-3; TRBD2 is a possible D gene (6 bases). Germline V gene sequence: CDR1 MNHNS, CDR2 SASEGT. V was shortened by 5 bases and J by 0 bases, with 12 bases between the two germline ends. The length of the CDR3 is 15 residues. CDR3 sequence (DNA): TGTGCCAGCAGTTCCCCGGGAGTCAGCACAGATACGCAGTATTTT. It codes for CASSSPGVSTDTQYF.

V and J are TRBV29-1 and TRBJ1-4; D uncertain. Germline-derived CDR1 and CDR2 are SQVTM and ANQGSEA. The V end lost 5 bases, the J end lost 1 base, and 8 bases lay between the germline ends. This CDR3 comprises 13 residues. CDR3 amino acids: CSVLRGTNEKLFF. CDR3 in DNA: TGCAGCGTTCTACGCGGAACTAATGAAAAACTGTTTTTT.

Points on this clone: Additional DNA sequences in this sample encode the identical CDR3. V and J are TRBV9 and TRBJ1-1; D call uncertain. The ends were cut back, 0 bases at V and 1 base at J, with 7 bases in the middle. Germline loops: CDR1 SGDLS, CDR2 YYNGEE. The CDR3 is 14 residues long. The CDR3 loop reads CASSVGAGNTEAFF. The CDR3 DNA is TGTGCCAGCAGCGTAGGGGCAGGGAACACTGAAGCTTTCTTT.

This clone is a singleton in its sample. Here the CDR3 DNA reads TGTGCCAGCAGCTACGGGACCCGGAGTTCCTACGAGCAGTACTTC. This encodes CASSYGTRSSYEQYF. This chain joins TRBV11-2 and TRBJ2-7; D may be TRBD1 or TRBD2 (5 bases each). Trimming removed 4 bases at V and 1 base at J, with 14 bases between. The CDR3 has 15 amino acids. Germline loops: CDR1 SGHAT, CDR2 FQNNGV.

The V and J genes are TRBV30 and TRBJ2-1, with 8 bases aligning to TRBD2. Trimming cost V 3 bases and J 8 bases; bases outside gene matches: 12. CDR1 is GTSNPN and CDR2 is SVGIG in the germline V gene (reference sequence). CDR3 length: 15 amino acids. CDR3 sequence reads: CAWSLLAVAADEQFF. In nucleotides, the CDR3 is TGTGCCTGGAGCCTACTAGCGGTGGCGGCGGATGAGCAGTTCTTC.

The rearrangement uses TRBV4-1 and TRBJ2-7, with 8 bases identical to TRBD2. V shed 0 bases, J shed 4 bases, and the junction held 5 bases outside the gene matches. The germline CDR1 and CDR2 sequences are MGHRA and YSYEKL. This CDR3 spans 15 amino acids. As DNA, the CDR3 is TGCGCCAGCAGCCAAGACTGGCGGGAGGCTTACGAGCAGTACTTC. Encoded protein: CASSQDWREAYEQYF.

This sequence joins TRBV25-1 and TRBJ2-7; D gene unclear. The CDR3 spans 14 residues. V was trimmed by 2 bases and J by 3 bases, leaving 11 bases between them. Germline V CDR1 and CDR2: MGHDK, SYGVNS. The CDR3 nucleotides are TGTGCCAGCAGTGAAAATAGGCTAGGCTACGAGCAGTACTTC. This translates into CASSENRLGYEQYF.

The chain employs TRBV4-3 and TRBJ2-7; 8 bases line up with TRBD2. The germline V gene has CDR1 LGHNA and CDR2 YSLEER. The CDR3 is 17 amino acids. Losses at the gene ends were 0 bases for V and 6 bases for J; bases not matched to a gene: 13. The CDR3 DNA follows: TGCGCCAGCAGCCAAGATTGGTACGGGGGGGAAGAGCTCGAGCAGTACTTC. Translation gives CASSQDWYGGEELEQYF.

The chain employs TRBV4-3 and TRBJ1-4; TRBD1 is a possible D gene (5 bases). The V gene lost 4 bases and the J gene lost 4 bases, with 16 bases spanning the gap. Germline loops: CDR1 LGHNA, CDR2 YSLEER. The CDR3 contains 16 residues. The CDR3: CASSPRRGSDNEKLFF. CDR3 coding DNA: TGCGCCAGCAGCCCCCGGCGGGGCAGTGATAATGAAAAACTGTTTTTT.

V gene TRBV19 combines with J gene TRBJ1-2; D might be TRBD1 (5 bases). There are 13 residues in the CDR3. V shed 5 bases and J shed 4 bases, with 11 bases lying between them. The germline CDR1 and CDR2 sequences are LNHDA and SQIVND (reference sequence). Here the CDR3 DNA reads TGTGCCAGTAGTGCGGACACCGTCTATGGCTACACCTTC. Residues: CASSADTVYGYTF.

The J gene is TRBJ2-7, the V gene TRBV7-9; 9 bases align to TRBD1. This CDR3 has 13 residues. With V trimmed by 11 bases and J by 3 bases, 8 bases remained unmatched. Germline loops: CDR1 SEHNR, CDR2 FQNEAQ (reference sequence). The CDR3 region has the DNA TGTGCCTCCGCAAGGACAGGGGACTACGAGCAGTACTTC. Protein sequence: CASARTGDYEQYF.

On this clone itself: This same CDR3 is encoded by further DNA sequences in the sample. This chain joins TRBV28 and TRBJ2-5; unclear D gene. CDR3 length: 11 amino acids. Germline values: CDR1 MDHEN, CDR2 SYDVKM. Between the trimmed V and J ends, which lost 3 bases and 5 bases, there was a span of 4 bases. The CDR3: CASSFVETQYF. Written as DNA, the CDR3 is TGTGCCAGCAGTTTTGTGGAGACCCAGTACTTC.

This chain connects TRBV27 to TRBJ1-2; unclear D gene. Looked up from germline, CDR1 is MNHEY and CDR2 is SMNVEV (reference sequence). V lost 0 bases, J lost 7 bases, and 12 bases lay in between. The CDR3 extends over 14 amino acids. Here the CDR3 reads CASSLSSGSRGYTF. CDR3 coding DNA: TGTGCCAGCAGTTTATCTTCGGGCTCCCGTGGCTACACCTTC.

The rearrangement links TRBV2 to TRBJ2-5; D is undetermined. V was cut by 4 bases and J by 0 bases, with 6 bases left in between. The CDR3 contains 13 residues. CDR1 SNHLY and CDR2 FYNNEI come from the germline V gene. The CDR3 DNA is TGTGCCAGCAGTGGTGCCGACCAAGAGACCCAGTACTTC. Translated: CASSGADQETQYF.

This clone has only a few counts. This chain uses TRBV10-2 with TRBJ2-1; no clear D. V was pared by 5 bases and J by 9 bases, with 8 bases between. From germline, CDR1 is WSHSY and CDR2 SAAADI. The CDR3 sequence is 11 residues long. CDR3 region: CASSFGVEQFF. As DNA, the CDR3 is TGCGCCAGCAGTTTTGGGGTTGAGCAGTTCTTC.

This rearrangement joins TRBV29-1 to TRBJ2-7; D is unresolved. Trimming removed 4 bases at V and 3 bases at J, with 10 bases between. CDR1 SQVTM and CDR2 ANQGSEA come from the germline V gene. This CDR3 region has 12 residues. The CDR3 loop reads CSVGLTNYEQYF. DNA for the CDR3: TGCAGCGTTGGGCTGACAAACTACGAGCAGTACTTC.

The chain has TRBV30 and TRBJ1-1, with 9 bases aligning to TRBD1. Unmatched junction bases numbered 2, after V lost 3 bases and J lost 0 bases. Looked up from germline, CDR1 is GTSNPN and CDR2 is SVGIG (reference sequence). The CDR3 loop spans 14 amino acids. This CDR3 is CAWRRQGVNTEAFF. Here the CDR3 DNA reads TGTGCCTGGAGACGACAGGGGGTGAACACTGAAGCTTTCTTT.